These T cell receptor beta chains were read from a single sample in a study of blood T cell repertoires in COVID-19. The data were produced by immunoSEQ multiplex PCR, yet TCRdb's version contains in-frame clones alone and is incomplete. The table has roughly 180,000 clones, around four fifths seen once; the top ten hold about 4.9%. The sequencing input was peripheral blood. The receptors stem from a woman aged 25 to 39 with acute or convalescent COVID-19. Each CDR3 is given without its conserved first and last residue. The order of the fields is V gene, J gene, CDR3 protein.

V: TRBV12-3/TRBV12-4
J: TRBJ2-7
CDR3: ASSFSSEQY

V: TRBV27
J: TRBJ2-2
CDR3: ASSLSPWFLREGRTGELF

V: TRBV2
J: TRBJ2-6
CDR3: ASAMGRSGANVLT

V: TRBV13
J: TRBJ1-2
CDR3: ASSIGWEENYGYT

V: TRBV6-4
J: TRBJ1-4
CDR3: ASIAHLSRKLF

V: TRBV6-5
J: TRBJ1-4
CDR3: ASRATGLGEKLF

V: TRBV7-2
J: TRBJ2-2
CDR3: ASSLYQGQGTGELF

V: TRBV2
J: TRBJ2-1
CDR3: ASREYNEQF

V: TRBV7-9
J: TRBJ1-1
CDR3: ASSLGWRSNTEAF

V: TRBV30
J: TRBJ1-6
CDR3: AWRGTGTGNSPLH

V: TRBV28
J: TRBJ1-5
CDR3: AIQRESNQPQH

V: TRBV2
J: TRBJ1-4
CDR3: ASSEARGGLEKLF

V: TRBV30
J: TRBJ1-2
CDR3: AWSVGLRGSGGYT

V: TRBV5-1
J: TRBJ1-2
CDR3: ASSLDRGKQFHGYT

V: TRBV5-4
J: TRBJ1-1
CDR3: ASSFSPAEAF

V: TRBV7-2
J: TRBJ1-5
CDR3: ASSLGPGGPQH

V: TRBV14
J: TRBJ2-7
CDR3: ASSLESWGAYEQY

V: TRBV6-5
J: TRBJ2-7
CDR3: ASIRGYEQY

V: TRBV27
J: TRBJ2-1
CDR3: ASSRTSGRDNEQF

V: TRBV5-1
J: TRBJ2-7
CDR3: ASSLRTGGTYEQY

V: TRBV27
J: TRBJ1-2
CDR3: ASSRLSGGAGYGYT

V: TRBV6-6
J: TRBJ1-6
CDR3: ASSYVGQGSPPLH

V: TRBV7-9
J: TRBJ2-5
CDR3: ASSPPGDLDRGQETQY

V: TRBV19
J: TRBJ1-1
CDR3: ASSLTGRAEAF

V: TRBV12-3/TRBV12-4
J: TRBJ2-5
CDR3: ASSFSGTETQY

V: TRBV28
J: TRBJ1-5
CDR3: ASSLGRSNQPQH

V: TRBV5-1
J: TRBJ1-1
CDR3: ASSLDPTGFVAF

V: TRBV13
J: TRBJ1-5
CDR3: ASSPGRAGNQPQH

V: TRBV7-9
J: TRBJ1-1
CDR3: ASSLEGQTEAF

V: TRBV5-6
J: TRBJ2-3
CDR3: ASSLVRQRSTDTQY

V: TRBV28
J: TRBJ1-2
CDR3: ASSLSGQRSVMSYT